This T cell receptor beta chain is drawn from a study of T-cell memory formation after mild COVID-19. After 5'RACE with constant-segment primers, TCR alpha and TCR beta cDNA libraries carrying sample barcodes and UMIs were obtained. Each CDR3 protein is one row after TCRdb ran MiXCR on the 5' RACE reads. The table shows around 200,000 distinct CDR3 sequences, with about a fifth occurring only once. Many counts were recorded for this clonotype. Its specificity is unknown. Trimming took 1 base from V and 2 from J; bases not matched to a gene: 3. The germline V gene has CDR1 SGHRS and CDR2 YFSETQ. The CDR3 spans 14 residues. The study, taken as a whole, reports: That cross-reactive memory joined was suggested by some responding clones appearing in pre-infection memory.

The material sequenced was PBMCs or a T cell subset sorted from them (not recorded which). This clonotype was sampled from an adult woman who had mild COVID-19 (a few samples of this study predate the infection). Cell type and time point are not known. The rearrangement links TRBV5-1 to TRBJ2-7, with 7 bases aligning to TRBD1. The CDR3 is CASSLTGVAYEQYF. The DNA for the CDR3 is TGCGCCAGCAGCTTGACAGGGGTTGCCTACGAGCAGTACTTC.